These T cell receptor beta chains were read from a single sample in a study of blood T cell repertoires in COVID-19. Measured with immunoSEQ multiplex PCR; TCRdb has only the in-frame clones, and not every one. The sample carries roughly 200,000 clones, 80% to 90% recorded once. Material: PBMCs or T cells enriched from blood (not recorded which). Receptors originate from a woman between 40 and 55 years old with acute COVID-19. CDR3s include the opening cysteine and the closing phenylalanine or tryptophan. D genes are given only for firm matches. The size of a clone is reported for some rows only, either as once, few or many, or as a class for expanded clones.

>.|TRBJ1-6|.|TRBV9
TGTGCCAGCAGCGTGACAGGAGACAATAATTCACCCCTCCACTTT
CASSVTGDNNSPLHF
>.|TRBJ1-1|.|TRBV15
TGTGCCACCAGCATATCGACAGCGGGGGCTTTCTTT
CATSISTAGAFF
>.|TRBJ1-2|.|TRBV6-5
TGTGCCAGCAGTTACGCCAGGGTCGCATCTGGCTACACCTTC
CASSYARVASGYTF
>TRBD2|TRBJ2-1|.|TRBV7-3
TGTGCCAGCAGTCCAAGGGCTAGCGGGAGTAGTTATGAGCAGTTCTTC
CASSPRASGSSYEQFF
>TRBD1|TRBJ2-1|once|TRBV3-1/TRBV3-2
TGTGCCGTCTCGGACAGGGGCAATGAGCAGTTCTTC
CAVSDRGNEQFF
>TRBD2|TRBJ2-5|once|TRBV7-6
TGTGCCAGCAGCCCCAAGGGACTAGCGGGAGGGTGTGAGACCCAGTACTTC
CASSPKGLAGGCETQYF
>TRBD2|TRBJ2-1|.|TRBV28
TGTGCCAGCAGTTTAGGGGCGGGAGTAGGAAATGAGCAGTTCTTC
CASSLGAGVGNEQFF
>TRBD1|TRBJ2-1|.|TRBV2
TGTGCCAGCAGACCACAGGGGGCTGGGCCCGGTAAGCAGTTCTTC
CASRPQGAGPGKQFF
>TRBD1|TRBJ2-2|few|TRBV24-1
TGTGCCACCAGTGATCCCCGGACAGGTTACACCGGGGAGCTGTTTTTT
CATSDPRTGYTGELFF
>.|TRBJ2-1|.|TRBV18
TGTGCCAGCTCATCGGGACTTTACAATGAGCAGTTCTTC
CASSSGLYNEQFF
>TRBD1|TRBJ2-5|.|TRBV3-1/TRBV3-2
TGTGCCAGCAGCCAAGTGACCGGGACAGGGGGCGAGACCCAGTACTTC
CASSQVTGTGGETQYF
>.|TRBJ1-3|few|TRBV5-1
TGCGCCAGCAGCTTGTGGGCAGGGCCAGAAGACACCATATATTTT
CASSLWAGPEDTIYF
>.|TRBJ1-2|once|TRBV7-9
TGTGCCAGCAGCCACGGACAAACCGATGGCTACACCTTC
CASSHGQTDGYTF
>.|TRBJ2-7|.|TRBV5-6
TGTGCCAGCAGCTTGAATCGGGAGTACGAGCAGTACTTC
CASSLNREYEQYF
>TRBD2|TRBJ2-1|.|TRBV7-2
TGTGCCAGCAGCGTGACTAGCGGGACCCTTCGCAATGAGCAGTTCTTC
CASSVTSGTLRNEQFF
>TRBD2|TRBJ2-7|.|TRBV5-1
TGCGCCAGCAGCATCCCTCCGGGACTAGCGGGACCCAGCTCCTACGAGCAGTACTTC
CASSIPPGLAGPSSYEQYF
>TRBD1|TRBJ1-1|once|TRBV7-6
TGTGCCAGCAGCTTGGGGACAGGGGTAGGAACTGAAGCTTTCTTT
CASSLGTGVGTEAFF
>.|TRBJ2-7|.|TRBV18
TGTGCCAGCTCACCACCTGACGGAGGCCGGGACGAGCAGTACTTC
CASSPPDGGRDEQYF
>.|TRBJ1-2|.|TRBV7-9
TGTGCCAGCAGCCCCCCGGGGGGGGCATATGGCTACACCTTC
CASSPPGGAYGYTF
>TRBD1|TRBJ2-4|.|TRBV28
TGTGCCAGCAGTGAAAACAGGGGATCAAACATTCAGTACTTC
CASSENRGSNIQYF
>.|TRBJ2-5|.|TRBV5-6
TGTGCCAGCAGCTTGGACAGCCAAGAGACCCAGTACTTC
CASSLDSQETQYF
>TRBD2|TRBJ2-3|.|TRBV6-2/TRBV6-3
TGTGCCAGCAGTTACCCTGGACTAGCGGGAGGGCCCGGGTTCGCAGATACGCAGTATTTT
CASSYPGLAGGPGFADTQYF
>TRBD2|TRBJ2-1|.|TRBV6-5
TGTGCCAGCAATGGGGAGGGTTACAATGAGCAGTTCTTC
CASNGEGYNEQFF
>.|TRBJ1-5|.|TRBV28
TGTGCCAGCTTGGGAGGGGTAGGGTGGCACGGTCAGCCCCAGCATTTT
CASLGGVGWHGQPQHF
>TRBD2|TRBJ2-1|.|TRBV10-2
TGCGCCAGCCGGACTAGCGGGAGGGCCAATGAGCAGTTCTTC
CASRTSGRANEQFF
>.|TRBJ2-7|once|TRBV11-3
TGTGCCAGCAGCTTAAATTCCTGGGGCCCCGAGCAGTACTTC
CASSLNSWGPEQYF
>TRBD2|TRBJ2-3|.|TRBV29-1
TGCAGTGGGGAAGGGACTAGCGACACAGATACGCAGTATTTT
CSGEGTSDTDTQYF
>.|TRBJ2-3|.|TRBV29-1
TGCAGCGTTGAAGAAAGCGGAGATACGCAGTATTTT
CSVEESGDTQYF
>TRBD2|TRBJ2-1|.|TRBV5-1
TGCGCCAGCAGCTTGACTAGCGGGAGGGCAGTCAATGAGCAGTTCTTC
CASSLTSGRAVNEQFF
>TRBD2|TRBJ2-1|.|TRBV4-2
TGTGCCAGCAGCCATACACTAGCGTCCAATGAGCAGTTCTTC
CASSHTLASNEQFF
>TRBD2|TRBJ2-1|.|TRBV18
TGTGCCAGCTCACCTTTACTAGCGGGAGCCGATGAGCAGTTCTTC
CASSPLLAGADEQFF
>TRBD2|TRBJ2-7|once|TRBV7-2
TGTGCCAGCAGCTTAGAGGGGACTAGCGGGGCCTGGAGATGGGAGCAGTACTTC
CASSLEGTSGAWRWEQYF
>TRBD1|TRBJ1-1|.|TRBV19
TGTGCCAGTACTCTGGGACAGGTGATAGCTTTCTTT
CASTLGQVIAFF
>TRBD2|TRBJ2-5|.|TRBV4-3
TGCGCCAGCAGCCAAGACCCTGGCGGGAGCACAGAGACCCAGTACTTC
CASSQDPGGSTETQYF
>.|TRBJ2-1|.|TRBV12-5
TGTGCTAGTGGTTTGGATTTGGCAGGGGATTTTTACAATGAGCAGTTCTTC
CASGLDLAGDFYNEQFF
>TRBD2|TRBJ2-1|.|TRBV7-2
TGTGCCAGCAGCTTACGGAGGGAGGGCGCCTACAATGAGCAGTTCTTC
CASSLRREGAYNEQFF
>.|TRBJ2-1|.|TRBV25-1
TGTGCCAGCAGTGACTTTTTTAGCGGATCCTACAATGAGCAGTTCTTC
CASSDFFSGSYNEQFF
>.|TRBJ2-3|.|TRBV2
TGTGCCAGCAGTGAGACGGCCGGACAAGATACGCAGTATTTT
CASSETAGQDTQYF
>TRBD1|TRBJ2-1|.|TRBV27
TGTGCCAGCAGTTTATCACAGGGGGCGGGCCCAAATGAGCAGTTCTTC
CASSLSQGAGPNEQFF
>TRBD2|TRBJ2-3|.|TRBV24-1
TGTGCCACCAGTCCAGCGGGGTCGCTTGATACGCAGTATTTT
CATSPAGSLDTQYF
>.|TRBJ2-1|once|TRBV5-1
TGCGCCAGCAGCTTGGACACAACTAGCTCCTACAATGAGCAGTTCTTC
CASSLDTTSSYNEQFF
>.|TRBJ2-7|.|TRBV7-2
TGTGCCAGCAGCTTAGCTAAGAGCTCCTACGAGCAGTACTTC
CASSLAKSSYEQYF
>TRBD2|TRBJ2-1|.|TRBV4-3
TGCGCCAGCAGCCAAGACTGGCTAGCGGGAGTGAATGAGCAGTTCTTC
CASSQDWLAGVNEQFF
>.|TRBJ2-7|.|TRBV11-3
TGTGCCAGCACCCCCCCGGGACAACCTAACGAGCAGTACTTC
CASTPPGQPNEQYF
>TRBD2|TRBJ2-1|.|TRBV7-2
TGTGCCAGCAGCTTAGACCCGGGACTAGCGGGGAGAGAGCAGTTCTTC
CASSLDPGLAGREQFF
>.|TRBJ2-7|.|TRBV29-1
TGCAGCGTTGTAACACCCTACGAGCAGTACTTC
CSVVTPYEQYF
>TRBD1|TRBJ1-1|.|TRBV19
TGTGCCAGCAGCTTTCAGGGGGCGAACACTGAAGCTTTCTTT
CASSFQGANTEAFF
>.|TRBJ2-1|.|TRBV27
TGTGCCAGCAGTTTGGACTTTGACAATGAGCAGTTCTTC
CASSLDFDNEQFF
>.|TRBJ1-2|.|TRBV9
TGTGCCAGCAGCGTAGGGGGAGGAGTAGGCTACACCTTC
CASSVGGGVGYTF
>.|TRBJ2-1|.|TRBV6-5
TGTGCCAGCGGCCCGAACTCCTACAATGAGCAGTTCTTC
CASGPNSYNEQFF
>.|TRBJ1-2|.|TRBV28
TGTGCCAGCAGCTGGGACACCTACTATGGCTACACCTTC
CASSWDTYYGYTF
>.|TRBJ1-1|.|TRBV7-2
TGTGCCAGCAGCTTAAACAGGGCAATGAACACTGAAGCTTTCTTT
CASSLNRAMNTEAFF
>.|TRBJ1-5|.|TRBV2
TGTGCCAGCAGTCCCCGAGGGTATAGCAATCAGCCCCAGCATTTT
CASSPRGYSNQPQHF